This T cell receptor (beta chain) was retrieved from a study of graft-versus-host responses after intestinal transplantation. About the study: Multivisceral, liver-intestinal, or isolated intestinal transplants were performed in recipients. All of the recipients had induction that used anti-thymocyte globulin, then tacrolimus and steroids for two to four years.

About this clone: What it binds is unknown.

Findings and limits, study-wide: Early after transplant, HvG clones declined as circulating GvH clones peaked.

Sequenced by immunoSEQ multiplex PCR; TCRdb stores in-frame clones only, minus some. This table holds around 130,000 clones, approximately 92% found once. Germline loops: CDR1 MRHNA, CDR2 SNTAGT. The V and J ends lost 4 bases and 1 base, in that order; junction bases with no gene match: 7. This CDR3 spans 17 amino acids. J is TRBJ2-1 and V is TRBV6-4; the match to TRBD2 covers 10 bases. The sequences come from unstimulated CD4+ T cells sorted from spleen or lymph node cells, collected before intestinal transplant. The sequence derives from a human donor who received an intestinal transplant. DNA for the CDR3: TGTGCCAGCAGTGGCGATCCTAGCGGGGGTTCCTACAATGAGCAGTTCTTC. Translated, it gives CASSGDPSGGSYNEQFF.